This record covers a single TCR beta chain. Its antigen is currently not known. It has no much larger one-base neighbor in the sample; base qualities were not kept. This sample stems from a study of blood T cell repertoires in COVID-19 (dated by TCRdb to the early 2020s). For the study in its entirety: Samples from collaborators originated in the United States, Italy and Spain and spanned both the acute and convalescent phases of COVID-19. The material from the prospective study consisted of cDNA or gDNA derived from T cells, B-cell-depleted T cells, or PBMCs. The dataset comprised deeply sampled blood TCRbeta repertoires from subjects exposed to, actively infected with, or recovered from COVID-19. The repertoires were made available in a free public database intended to serve as a resource for research on the immune response to SARS-CoV-2. Samples came from the ongoing ImmuneRACE study (first 160 participants) plus 1,254 subjects from 6 global collaborators. A de-identified subject ID, COVID-19 status, age in years and sex were almost always included in the sample metadata. Where available, HLA class I and class II types were taken from metadata supplied by the sample provider and were not determined by assay-based typing. Findings and caveats that apply to the study as a whole: Clinical and demographic metadata were provided uncurated, with the amount varying by source and participant.

The immunoSEQ Assay, a bias-controlled multiplex PCR, was used to amplify TCRbeta CDR3 regions from genomic DNA. Per the source publication's procedure: The number of nucleated cells in each sample was estimated from the amplification of reference gene primers within the assay. Sequence reads were collapsed and filtered to measure the absolute abundance of every unique TCRbeta CDR3 rearrangement. For each sample, productive Simpson clonality was calculated by taking the square root of Simpson's diversity index across productive rearrangements. The clones in this table, taken by TCRdb from immuneACCESS, are in-frame only. Not every clone is retained; where verified, under half of the shortfall comes from an unresolved V gene, and the cause of the rest is unknown. Clone size and V and J calls were adopted from that table, with D and trimming inferred from the DNA. Recorded for this sample are over 250,000 clones; 80% to 85% of them occurred a single time. More than 4% of the sample goes to the ten largest clones.

Its CDR3 holds 13 amino acids, cysteine through phenylalanine. This entry keeps only the CDR3 DNA: 39 bases, framed from base 1. Trimming at the junction amounts to 4 bases on V and 6 bases on J, and the germline ends lie 13 bases apart. Looking up the germline V gene (reference sequence) yields CDR1 SGHNT and CDR2 YYREEE. Enrolling through a virtual design, the prospective study's participants ranged in age from roughly 18 to 100 years and lived across roughly 23 United States geographic areas. In the prospective study, cohorts were assigned on the basis of participant-reported clinical history obtained from a screening survey and a study questionnaire. Exposed participants had been in contact, within 2 weeks of entering the study, with a person who had a PCR-confirmed or clinician-diagnosed case of COVID-19. Each participant in the prospective study had whole blood, serum and a nasopharyngeal or oropharyngeal swab collected by mobile phlebotomists. Additional blood draws and questionnaires over an approximately 2-month period could optionally be provided by prospective study participants. Before DNA extraction, prospective study blood samples were shipped either frozen or at room temperature.

Sequencing used PBMCs or T cells enriched from blood (not recorded which). The sequence is built from TRBV5-4 and TRBJ1-1; TRBD1 might be the D gene, on 6 matching bases. This sequence originates from a middle-aged man who had been exposed to COVID-19. In nucleotides, the sequence is TGTGCCAGCAGCCACAGGACAGTAGCTGAAGCTTTCTTT. The encoded protein is CASSHRTVAEAFF.